In its sample, the clone carrying this T cell receptor beta chain was seen many times. The antigen is undetermined. Germline V gene data show CDR1 as SQVTM and CDR2 as ANQGSEA. The CDR3 has 17 amino acids. The V end was cut by 4 bases, the J end by 3 bases, with 22 bases between. Time point in this sample: blood at routine non-recurrence follow-up after resection. Whole RNA came from tumor, nontumor lung or frozen PBMC and was sequenced without being sorted. TCR cDNA molecules each had a unique molecular identifier. TCRdb analysed the 5' RACE reads with MiXCR anew, one entry per CDR3 protein. This sample has roughly 26,000 distinct CDR3 sequences, with roughly 6% found just once. The data were taken from a study of spatial heterogeneity in lung cancer. Background on the study: The cohort: under 80 early-stage, untreated non-small cell lung cancer patients. Sequenced follow-up PBMC samples came a median of approximately 2 years after resection, where available. Study-level results: The appearance of ubiquitous expanded tumor TCRs in blood was greater at resection than follow-up.

The rearrangement uses TRBV29-1 and TRBJ2-1; tentative D call: TRBD1 (7 bases). The receptor was isolated from a male donor with early-stage non-small cell lung cancer. This material consisted of PBMCs, taken at follow-up. The CDR3 loop is CSVVGGLGQDSYNEQFF. In DNA, the CDR3 is TGCAGCGTTGTGGGGGGCCTAGGACAGGATAGCTACAATGAGCAGTTCTTC.